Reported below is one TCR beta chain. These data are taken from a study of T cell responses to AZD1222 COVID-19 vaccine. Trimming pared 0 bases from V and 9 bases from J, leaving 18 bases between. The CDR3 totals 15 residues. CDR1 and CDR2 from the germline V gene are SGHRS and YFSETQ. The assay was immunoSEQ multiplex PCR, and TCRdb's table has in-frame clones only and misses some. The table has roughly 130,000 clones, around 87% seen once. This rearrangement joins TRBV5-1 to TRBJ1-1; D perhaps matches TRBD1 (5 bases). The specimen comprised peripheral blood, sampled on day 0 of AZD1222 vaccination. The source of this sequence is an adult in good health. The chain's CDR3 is CASSLGGQALDQAFF. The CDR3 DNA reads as TGCGCCAGCAGCTTGGGCGGACAAGCTTTGGACCAAGCTTTCTTT. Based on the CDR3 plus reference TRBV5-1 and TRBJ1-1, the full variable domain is KAGVTQTPRYLIKTRGQQVTLSCSPISGHRSVSWYQQTPGQGLQFLFEYFSETQRNKGNFPGRFSGRQFSNSRSEMNVSTLELGDSALYLCASSLGGQALDQAFFGQGTRLTVV.